This TCR beta chain was retrieved from a study of blood T cell repertoires in COVID-19. Study overall: Sources were T cells, B-cell-depleted T cells, or PBMCs; the material itself was cDNA or gDNA.

The CDR3 spans 17 residues. Clones were sequenced by immunoSEQ multiplex PCR, and TCRdb holds only the in-frame ones, with some missing. The sample contains roughly 30,000 clones, over 85% of which appear only once. This clone was seen only a few times. Material for sequencing was peripheral blood. J is TRBJ2-1 and V is TRBV21-1; the table assigns TRBD2, which was not confirmed against the DNA. TRBV21-1 is a documented pseudogene. This receptor was identified in a human donor in a cohort sampled during active COVID-19. CDR3 in DNA: TGTGCCAGCAGCACACCTTTAGCGGGAGGGCCGAACAATGAGCAGTTCTTC. Translating it yields CASSTPLAGGPNNEQFF.